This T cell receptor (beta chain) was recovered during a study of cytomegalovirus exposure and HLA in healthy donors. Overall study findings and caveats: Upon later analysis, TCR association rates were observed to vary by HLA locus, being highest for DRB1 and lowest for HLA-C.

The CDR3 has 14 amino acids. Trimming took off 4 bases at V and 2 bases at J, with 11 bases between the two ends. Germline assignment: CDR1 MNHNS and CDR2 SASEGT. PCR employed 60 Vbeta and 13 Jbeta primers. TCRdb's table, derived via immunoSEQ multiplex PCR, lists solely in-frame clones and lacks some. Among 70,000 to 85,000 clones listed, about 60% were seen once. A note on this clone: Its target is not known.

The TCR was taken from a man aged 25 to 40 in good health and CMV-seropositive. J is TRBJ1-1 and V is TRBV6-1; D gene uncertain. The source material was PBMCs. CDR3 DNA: TGTGCCAGCAGTGTCTTGAGAGTTAACACTGAAGCTTTCTTT. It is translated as CASSVLRVNTEAFF.